These 27 T cell receptor beta chains were sequenced from one sample in a study of blood T cell repertoires in COVID-19. The method was immunoSEQ multiplex PCR; TCRdb's version includes in-frame clones alone and lacks a portion of them. Of roughly 280,000 clones in the sample, around 90% were seen once. Source material: peripheral blood. These receptors came from a man aged 50-59 years with acute or convalescent COVID-19.

V and J are TRBV30 and TRBJ1-1; D gene uncertain. Looked up from germline, CDR1 is GTSNPN and CDR2 is SVGIG (reference sequence). The length of the CDR3 is 12 residues. The V end lost 3 bases, the J end lost 2 bases, and 7 bases lay between the germline ends. CDR3 sequence reads: CAWRATNTEAFF. In nucleotides, the CDR3 is TGTGCCTGGAGGGCAACCAACACTGAAGCTTTCTTT.

V gene TRBV7-3 combines with J gene TRBJ1-1; D may be TRBD1 (5 bases). This CDR3 has 15 residues. Germline CDR1 is SGHTA and CDR2 is FQGTGA. V lost 1 base and J 0 bases, leaving 9 bases between the germline ends. CDR3 sequence (DNA): TGTGCCAGCAGCTTAAGAAGGGGCATGAACACTGAAGCTTTCTTT. It encodes CASSLRRGMNTEAFF. The complete variable domain, with remaining parts taken from reference TRBV7-3 and TRBJ1-1, reads GAGVSQTPSNKVTEKGKYVELRCDPISGHTALYWYRQSLGQGPEFLIYFQGTGAADDSGLPNDRFFAVRPEGSVSTLKIQRTERGDSAVYLCASSLRRGMNTEAFFGQGTRLTVV.

The rearrangement uses TRBV3-1 (or the pseudogene TRBV3-2) and TRBJ2-1; TRBD2 matches at 13 bases. The germline V gene has CDR1 LGHDT and CDR2 YNNKEL (reference sequence). This CDR3 spans 13 amino acids. V gave up 7 bases and J gave up 9 bases; unmatched junction bases: 3. CDR3 coding DNA: TGTGCCAGCAAACTAGCGGGGGGGGGTGAGCAGTTCTTC. It translates to CASKLAGGGEQFF.

This chain uses TRBV12-3 or TRBV12-4 with TRBJ1-2, with D perhaps matching TRBD1 (5 bases). V was pared by 6 bases and J by 4 bases, with 12 bases between. This CDR3 has 13 residues. In DNA, the CDR3 is TGTGCCAGCAGCTCAGACAGAACCTATGGCTACACCTTC. Residues: CASSSDRTYGYTF.

V gene TRBV4-1 combines with J gene TRBJ1-2, with 7 bases fitting TRBD1. The V gene end was trimmed by 1 base and the J gene end by 6 bases; junction bases not matched to a gene: 8. This CDR3 comprises 15 residues. CDR1 and CDR2 from the germline V gene are MGHRA and YSYEKL. CDR3 amino acids: CASSQVEGGGDGYTF. DNA for the CDR3: TGCGCCAGCAGCCAAGTTGAAGGAGGGGGCGATGGCTACACCTTC.

The genes are TRBV6-5 and TRBJ2-7, with 15 bases identical to TRBD2. V lost 7 bases and J lost 4; bases outside the gene matches: 2. CDR1 and CDR2 from the germline V gene are MNHEY and SVGAGI. The CDR3 extends over 14 amino acids. CDR3 in amino acids: CASIGTSGRYEQYF. CDR3 DNA: TGTGCCAGCATTGGGACTAGCGGGAGGTACGAGCAGTACTTC.

V usage is TRBV6-5 and J usage is TRBJ1-6, with 8 bases aligning to TRBD1. CDR1 is MNHEY and CDR2 is SVGAGI in the germline V gene. The V segment lost 7 bases and the J segment 7 bases; nucleotides outside the gene matches: 6. This CDR3 region has 14 residues. CDR3 bases: TGTGCCAGCACTTGGACAGGGCGGAATTCACCCCTCCACTTT. Translating gives CASTWTGRNSPLHF.

V usage is TRBV19 and J usage is TRBJ2-2, with 7 nucleotides matching TRBD1. Germline V gives CDR1 LNHDA, CDR2 SQIVND (reference sequence). Losses at the gene ends were 8 bases for V and 5 bases for J; bases not matched to a gene: 8. This CDR3 spans 14 amino acids. CDR3 region: CASLRQGSTGELFF. The CDR3 DNA is TGTGCCAGTTTGAGACAGGGTTCGACCGGGGAGCTGTTTTTT.

V gene TRBV7-3 combines with J gene TRBJ2-1, with D possibly matching TRBD2 (6 bases). The CDR3 has 16 residues. Germline CDR1 is SGHTA and CDR2 is FQGTGA. V gave up 1 base and J gave up 0 bases, with 10 bases separating them. The CDR3 sequence: CASSLKGGTSYNEQFF. The CDR3 region has the DNA TGTGCCAGCAGCTTAAAAGGAGGGACCTCCTACAATGAGCAGTTCTTC.

V and J are TRBV9 and TRBJ2-5; the match to TRBD2 covers 15 bases. Per the germline V gene, CDR1 is SGDLS and CDR2 is YYNGEE. The CDR3 is 16 residues long. Trimming removed 7 bases from V and 2 bases from J; junction bases left unmatched: 6. The CDR3 protein is CASGPGLAGGQETQYF. As DNA, the CDR3 is TGTGCCAGCGGGCCGGGACTAGCGGGGGGACAAGAGACCCAGTACTTC.

DNA of the CDR3: TGTGCCAGCAGCTTTTTCTCAGGGTCCTACAATGAGCAGTTCTTC. Encoded protein: CASSFFSGSYNEQFF. The chain has TRBV7-9 and TRBJ2-1; D possibly corresponds to TRBD1 (5 bases). CDR3 length equals 15 residues. Germline CDR1 SEHNR, CDR2 FQNEAQ (reference sequence). Trimming pared 3 bases from V and 1 base from J, leaving 10 bases between.

The chain uses TRBV2 and TRBJ1-4; D might be TRBD1 (5 bases). V gave up 4 bases and J gave up 0 bases, with 9 bases separating them. The CDR3 is 15 residues long. Germline loops: CDR1 SNHLY, CDR2 FYNNEI. CDR3 loop: CASSALTATNEKLFF. CDR3 bases: TGTGCCAGCAGTGCCCTGACAGCAACTAATGAAAAACTGTTTTTT.

Comment on this clone: One junction end disagrees with the germline gene, perhaps due to a read error. The CDR3 coding sequence is TGTGCCAGCAGGGAAGGGACAGGGATTGAAAAACTGTTTTTT. Protein: CASREGTGIEKLFF. The chain links TRBV6-1 to TRBJ1-4, with 9 bases aligning to TRBD1. The CDR3 is made up of 14 amino acids. Germline V gives CDR1 MNHNS, CDR2 SASEGT.

The rearrangement joins TRBV5-6 to TRBJ2-7; D is unresolved. Germline CDR1 SGHDT, CDR2 YYEEEE. The CDR3 spans 13 residues. V was trimmed by 4 bases and J by 2 bases, leaving 10 bases between them. The DNA for the CDR3 is TGTGCCAGCAGCCCCCAGGATCCCTACGAGCAGTACTTC. Translating it yields CASSPQDPYEQYF.

The chain links TRBV3-1 (or the pseudogene TRBV3-2) to TRBJ2-3, with D maybe TRBD1 (6 bases). CDR3 size: 14 residues. CDR1 is LGHDT and CDR2 is YNNKEL in the germline V gene (reference sequence). Trimming pared 4 bases from V and 5 bases from J, leaving 13 bases between. CDR3 amino acids: CASSPQPRGDTQYF. The CDR3 DNA reads as TGTGCCAGCAGCCCTCAGCCCAGGGGAGATACGCAGTATTTT.

In DNA, the CDR3 is TGTGCCAGCAGACGGGGACTAGTCGGGGAGACCCAGTACTTC. It specifies CASRRGLVGETQYF. This sequence joins TRBV6-5 and TRBJ2-5; 8 nucleotides match TRBD2. The CDR3 has 14 amino acids. With V trimmed by 6 bases and J by 5 bases, 8 bases remained unmatched. The germline CDR1 and CDR2 sequences are MNHEY and SVGAGI.

This clone occurred once. The chain carries TRBV9 and TRBJ2-7; 7 nucleotides align to TRBD2. Trimming took 4 bases from V and 4 from J; bases not matched to a gene: 11. CDR1 SGDLS and CDR2 YYNGEE come from the germline V gene. The CDR3 is made up of 15 amino acids. The CDR3 loop reads CASSPRASGQYEQYF. The CDR3 bases are TGTGCCAGCAGCCCCCGGGCTAGCGGTCAGTACGAGCAGTACTTC.

The CDR3 loop is CASSIGRKGPGFRVNEQFF. Here the CDR3 DNA reads TGTGCCAGTAGTATCGGTCGCAAGGGGCCAGGATTCCGGGTCAATGAGCAGTTCTTC. This chain links TRBV19 with TRBJ2-1; a possible D gene is TRBD1 (5 bases). V lost 3 bases to trimming and J lost 6 bases, with 27 bases between them. The germline V gene has CDR1 LNHDA and CDR2 SQIVND (reference sequence). This CDR3 contains 19 residues.

Only a few counts were recorded for this clone. The chain couples TRBV7-3 to TRBJ1-4, with D unresolved. Germline V gene lookup returns CDR1 SGHTA and CDR2 FQGTGA. Trimming shortened V by 6 bases and J by 8 bases, and 19 bases separated the two germline ends. The CDR3 spans 15 residues. CDR3 DNA sequence: TGTGCCAGCAGTTCCGCTCCAATCCGAGGGGAAAAACTGTTTTTT. Residues: CASSSAPIRGEKLFF.

This chain links TRBV5-1 with TRBJ2-6; D is undetermined. CDR3 length: 17 residues. Germline V gives CDR1 SGHRS, CDR2 YFSETQ. The V gene lost 1 base and the J gene lost 1 base, with 12 bases spanning the gap. CDR3 coding DNA: TGCGCCAGCAGCTTGAATCCCCTAGGATCTGGGGCCAACGTCCTGACTTTC. This codes for CASSLNPLGSGANVLTF.

The gene calls are TRBV6-6 and TRBJ2-2; D not resolved. The CDR3 totals 13 residues. V lost 6 bases and J lost 11, with 16 bases in between. Germline CDR1 is MNHNY and CDR2 is SVGAGI (reference sequence). The CDR3 region has the DNA TGTGCCAGCAGAGACACAGTTCAGTATGAGCTGTTTTTT. Residues: CASRDTVQYELFF.

CDR3 region: CASRATLVGAFF. CDR3 bases: TGTGCCAGCAGGGCGACGCTAGTCGGGGCTTTCTTT. This sequence joins TRBV2 and TRBJ1-1; the D is unclear. Trimming cost V 6 bases and J 11 bases, with 16 bases left between them. This CDR3 has 12 amino acids. Germline loops: CDR1 SNHLY, CDR2 FYNNEI.

This clone was counted between two and nine times. This chain joins TRBV7-9 and TRBJ2-7, with a possible D match to TRBD1 (6 bases). Germline lookup yields CDR1 SEHNR and CDR2 FQNEAQ (reference sequence). The CDR3 loop spans 13 amino acids. The germline V and J ends were trimmed by 8 bases and 3 bases, with 14 bases remaining between them. CDR3 coding DNA: TGTGCCAGCCGTAGACAGGAGCTCTACGAGCAGTACTTC. It yields the protein CASRRQELYEQYF.

Points on this clone: Distinct nucleotide sequences in the sample also encode this CDR3. The V gene is TRBV5-4, the J gene TRBJ2-5; 7 bases match TRBD1. This CDR3 region has 14 residues. After removal of 0 bases from V and 2 bases from J, the junction contained 1 base not matched to a gene. Germline V gives CDR1 SGHNT, CDR2 YYREEE (reference sequence). The DNA of the CDR3 is TGTGCCAGCAGCTTGGGGGGACAGCAAGAGACCCAGTACTTC. It encodes CASSLGGQQETQYF.

The rearrangement joins TRBV5-1 to TRBJ1-1, with 8 bases fitting TRBD1. CDR1 SGHRS and CDR2 YFSETQ come from the germline V gene. The CDR3 consists of 13 residues. The trim removed 5 bases at V and 5 bases at J, leaving 5 bases unmatched. CDR3 DNA: TGCGCCAGCAGAATACAGGGGGGTACTGAAGCTTTCTTT. It specifies CASRIQGGTEAFF.

The rearrangement links TRBV10-3 to TRBJ2-2; TRBD2 matches at 14 bases. Germline CDR1 reads ENHRY; CDR2 reads SYGVKD. J was trimmed by 2 bases and V by 4 bases; bases with no gene match: 3. CDR3 length: 17 residues. CDR3 DNA sequence: TGTGCCATCAGTGGGACTAGCGGGGGGCCTAACACCGGGGAGCTGTTTTTT. Protein: CAISGTSGGPNTGELFF.

The chain combines TRBV7-8 with TRBJ1-4; TRBD1 is a possible D gene (6 bases). CDR3 length equals 15 residues. V was pared by 5 bases and J by 6 bases, with 16 bases between. Germline-derived CDR1 and CDR2 are SGHVS and FQNEAQ. CDR3 region: CASSVERGRDEKLFF. CDR3 sequence (DNA): TGTGCCAGCAGCGTCGAAAGGGGGAGGGATGAAAAACTGTTTTTT.